This T cell receptor beta chain appears in the sequencing data of a study of regulatory T cells in long-lasting Graves disease listed by TCRdb under 2021. Some background on the complete study: To count as having persistent Graves' disease, a patient had to have received antithyroid drug treatment for over 5 years with TSH receptor autoantibodies remaining persistently positive. Persistent Graves' disease patients in the clinical cohort had taken antithyroid drugs for approximately ten years on average. This study used TCR sequencing and RNA sequencing of peripheral blood to compare persistent Graves' disease patients against newly diagnosed Graves' disease patients. A total of around 35 samples underwent TCR sequencing: approximately 13 from persistent and around 20 from newly diagnosed Graves' disease patients. The study was conducted in China and was registered as a clinical trial.

The sample's time point label is to be understood as: persistent/refractory GD, antithyroid drugs over 5 years with positive TRAb. For both TCR sequencing and RNA sequencing, RNA was extracted from PBMCs in TRIzol. Graves' disease was diagnosed according to American Thyroid Association guidelines. Patients for the study were recruited at an endocrinology department in Xi'an, China. Each patient gave around 9.2 milliliters of peripheral blood, collected in an EDTA anticoagulant tube. Ficoll Paque Plus density gradient separation was used to isolate PBMCs, and no further T cell sorting was done. An Agilent 2100 Bioanalyzer and agarose gel were used to check RNA quality, while a NanoDrop 2000 measured RNA concentration. What the authors observed across the whole study: More public clonotypes were shared among persistent patients (roughly 2,700) than among newly diagnosed patients (roughly 1,000). The authors noted that the small sample size was a limitation that may lower accuracy. Persistent Graves' disease patients showed lower TCR Shannon entropy and fewer highly expanded clones than newly diagnosed patients, suggesting clonal expansion. Sequencing and analysis were restricted to the TCR beta chain. Persistent disease showed preferential use of TRBV28, TRBJ1-2 and TRBJ2-5, whereas newly diagnosed disease favored TRBV20-1 and TRBJ2-1. Because the primary lesion, thyroid tissue, could not be accessed, the study looked at peripheral blood alone.

Receptors were amplified or captured by multiplex PCR. TCRdb records Illumina HiSeq 4000 as the sequencer. iRepertoire HTBI primers and Arm-PCR amplification of CDR3 regions were used to construct TCR beta libraries. Before sequencing, the PCR products underwent gel purification. Under the source paper's analysis protocol: A total of some 60 TRBV and 14 TRBJ segments were identified across samples and were used for gene usage analysis of CDR3 amino acid clonotypes. COPE and FqMerger were used to merge filtered high-quality paired reads into contigs. BLAST was used to align contigs to IMGT TRBV, TRBD and TRBJ reference genes, and CDR3 was defined according to IMGT. Any clonotype with a frequency above 0.1% was counted as a highly expanded clone. Shannon entropy served as the measure of repertoire diversity, while the Gini coefficient captured V-J evenness. Public clonotypes were defined as clonotypes shared by more than one individual. TCRdb reprocessing: public reads trimmed at Q25 with fastp, clones called with MiXCR, in-frame beta chains kept. Entries are consolidated by CDR3 protein sequence, retaining the most common genes and DNA. In this record, the V and J calls reflect TCRdb's handling and not the investigators' own analysis. In all, the sample holds roughly 450,000 distinct CDR3 sequences, and about 22% of those were seen once. The ten biggest clones cover over 10% of the sample.

CDR1 SGHVS and CDR2 FNYEAQ are derived from the germline V gene. Trimming at the junction amounts to 3 bases on V and 0 bases on J, and the germline ends lie 11 bases apart. The CDR3 has 15 amino acids, counting the end cysteine and phenylalanine. The sequence is cut down to CDR3 DNA, 45 bases in frame from base 1. In regard to this clonotype: Its binding antigen is unknown. Nothing much larger sits one base from this clone, and base qualities are not available.

In this chain, TRBV7-6 is recombined with TRBJ1-1; TRBD1 could be the D gene, as 6 bases match. This receptor was taken from a female donor with Graves disease. The source material was peripheral blood mononuclear cells (PBMCs), sampled when the disease was refractory, from a patient treated with antithyroid drugs. The CDR3 has the sequence CASSLRGAMNTEAFF. The DNA sequence reads TGTGCCAGCAGCTTGCGGGGGGCCATGAACACTGAAGCTTTCTTT.